This TCR beta chain was found in a study of blood T cell repertoires in COVID-19. Germline V CDR1 and CDR2: SGHRS, YFSETQ. J lost 7 bases, V lost 7 bases, and 11 bases had no gene match. The CDR3 loop spans 13 amino acids. Libraries were prepared by immunoSEQ multiplex PCR; TCRdb keeps only in-frame clonotypes and omits some of them. The top ten hold roughly 1.2% of the sample, which has about 180,000 clones, more than 85% seen once. The sequenced material came from PBMCs or T cells enriched from blood (not recorded which). The receptor comes from a human donor with acute COVID-19. The donor label of this sample is uncertain. The chain is built from TRBV5-1 and TRBJ2-7, with 7 bases fitting TRBD1. CDR3 DNA sequence: TGCGCCAGCGCCTCCGACAGGGTAGAAGAGCAGTACTTC. Its protein product is CASASDRVEEQYF.